The TCR beta chain under discussion was sequenced for a study of cytomegalovirus exposure and HLA in healthy donors. Study-level background: There were about 85 million unique TCRs (from HLA-typed donors) in an early data release. Genotyping of some 390 donors showed that around 81% belonged to the Caucasian-associated ancestry cluster.

The PCR made use of 60 Vbeta and 13 Jbeta primers. The repertoire was sequenced with immunoSEQ multiplex PCR; TCRdb's copy has only in-frame clones and lacks some. Counted here are some 190,000 clones, more than 70% occurring once; the ten biggest clones make up under 5%. Study outcomes and limitations: Despite most TCR sequences being rare, some public TCRs occurred in many donors.

Remarks on this clone: The antigen is undetermined.

The sequencing sample was made of PBMCs. This clonotype originated in a man aged 25-40 years in good health and CMV-seropositive.

The DNA for the CDR3 is TGTGCCAGCAGTTTTCGCGGGAGGGCCATCGAGACCCAGTACTTC. Translating gives CASSFRGRAIETQYF. The V and J genes are TRBV27 and TRBJ2-5, with 9 positions matching TRBD2. V gave up 3 bases and J gave up 5 bases; unmatched junction bases: 7. CDR3 length: 15 amino acids. Germline-derived CDR1 and CDR2 are MNHEY and SMNVEV (reference sequence).